These 19 T cell receptor beta chains were sequenced from one sample in a study of CD8 T cells in Susac syndrome (dated by TCRdb to between 2018 and 2021). Preparation of the library involved the immunoSEQ multiplex PCR assay. RNA was extracted using the RNeasy kit, and about 0.45 to 1 microgram was reverse transcribed with random hexamers. The public reads were reprocessed in TCRdb via fastp at Q25 and MiXCR, keeping in-frame beta chains. Every entry covers one CDR3 protein and lists the most common genes and DNA from its rows. In all, the sample holds approximately 100,000 distinct CDR3 sequences, and roughly 95% of those were seen once. Roughly 0.099% of the sample goes to the ten largest clones. Sequenced sample: CD4+ T cells from PBMCs. The receptors originated from a human donor in good health.

V is TRBV5-4 and J is TRBJ1-2; 7 bases match TRBD1. Germline V gives CDR1 SGHNT, CDR2 YYREEE (reference sequence). V was pared by 3 bases and J by 3 bases, with 2 bases of the junction left unmatched. The CDR3 length is 13 residues. The CDR3 sequence: CASSYTGDYGYTF. The CDR3 DNA sequence: TGTGCCAGCAGCTACACAGGGGACTATGGCTACACCTTC.

V is TRBV2 and J is TRBJ2-1; perhaps TRBD2 as D (7 bases). V lost 8 bases to trimming and J lost 8 bases, with 13 bases between them. The CDR3 length is 12 residues. Germline values: CDR1 SNHLY, CDR2 FYNNEI. The DNA of the CDR3 is TGTGCCAGCTCCAAAGGGGGGGATGAGCAGTTCTTC. Protein product: CASSKGGDEQFF.

The chain links TRBV6-5 to TRBJ1-2; a weak D match, TRBD1 (6 bases). The CDR3 sequence is 13 residues long. V lost 4 bases and J lost 2, with 8 bases in between. Germline V gives CDR1 MNHEY, CDR2 SVGAGI. The CDR3 reads CASSLDRNYGYTF. Written as DNA, the CDR3 is TGTGCCAGCAGTTTGGACAGAAACTATGGCTACACCTTC.

J is TRBJ1-1 and V is TRBV18; TRBD1 might be the D (5 bases). Looked up from germline, CDR1 is KGHSH and CDR2 is LQKENI. V lost 4 bases and J 1 base, leaving 13 bases between the germline ends. This CDR3 spans 15 amino acids. CDR3 DNA: TGTGCCAGCTCACTCCTCGACGGGGCGAACACTGAAGCTTTCTTT. Its translation is CASSLLDGANTEAFF.

The table lists this clonotype with a count of one. The chain carries TRBV15 and TRBJ2-3; D is possibly TRBD1 (6 bases). Germline CDR1 LNHNV, CDR2 YYDKDF (reference sequence). Trimming removed 5 bases at V and 7 bases at J, with 13 bases between. There are 13 residues in the CDR3. The CDR3 region is CATSSQQGNTQYF. CDR3 nucleotides: TGTGCCACCAGCTCGCAACAGGGCAATACGCAGTATTTT.

The rearrangement uses TRBV5-6 and TRBJ2-3; D call uncertain. The CDR3 totals 12 residues. Germline loops: CDR1 SGHDT, CDR2 YYEEEE. Trimming stripped 4 bases from V and 4 bases from J, with 7 bases between. The DNA of the CDR3 is TGTGCCAGCAGCCAGGACCCAGATACGCAGTATTTT. It encodes CASSQDPDTQYF.

This chain uses TRBV28 with TRBJ1-1; D is undetermined. V gave up 3 bases and J gave up 1 base, with 9 bases separating them. The germline V gene has CDR1 MDHEN and CDR2 SYDVKM. The CDR3 length is 14 residues. In DNA form, the CDR3 reads TGTGCCAGCAGTTTTTTCGGCGGGAACACTGAAGCTTTCTTT. Translating it yields CASSFFGGNTEAFF.

V gene TRBV2 combines with J gene TRBJ2-5; a possible D gene is TRBD2 (6 bases). Germline CDR1 SNHLY, CDR2 FYNNEI. The CDR3 has 13 amino acids. V lost 8 bases and J lost 2, with 12 bases in between. Here the CDR3 reads CASARDQQETQYF. The DNA of the CDR3 is TGTGCCAGCGCGCGGGACCAACAAGAGACCCAGTACTTC.

This clonotype was detected once. The V gene is TRBV5-1, the J gene TRBJ1-1; a possible D gene is TRBD1 (5 bases). Germline CDR1 and CDR2: SGHRS and YFSETQ. The CDR3 sequence is 15 residues long. The V end was cut by 4 bases, the J end by 1 base, with 14 bases between. CDR3 coding DNA: TGCGCCAGCAGCGACGCGCCGGGACGGAACACTGAAGCTTTCTTT. Residues: CASSDAPGRNTEAFF.

This clonotype was found once. V is TRBV6-2 or TRBV6-3 and J is TRBJ2-1, with 7 bases identical to TRBD2. In germline, CDR1 is MNHEY, CDR2 SVGEGT. V dropped 1 base and J dropped 5; count of bases not matched to a gene: 5. The CDR3 extends over 15 amino acids. In nucleotides, the CDR3 is TGTGCCAGCAGTTACTTAAAGCGGGACCACAATGAGCAGTTCTTC. Amino acids: CASSYLKRDHNEQFF.

This clonotype was detected once. The chain combines TRBV12-3 or TRBV12-4 with TRBJ1-2; 9 bases match TRBD1. After removal of 5 bases from V and 5 bases from J, the junction contained 3 bases not matched to a gene. The CDR3 runs 13 residues. CDR3 loop: CASSNGQGYGYTF. The DNA of the CDR3 is TGTGCCAGCAGTAACGGACAGGGGTATGGCTACACCTTC.

The chain is built from TRBV20-1 and TRBJ2-4; D remains unclear. Germline CDR1 and CDR2: DFQATT and SNEGSKA (reference sequence). The CDR3 is 12 amino acids. With 5 bases removed from V and 0 bases from J, the gap between germline ends came to 5 bases. In DNA, the CDR3 is TGCAGTGCTGGGGAAGCCAAAAACATTCAGTACTTC. Protein sequence: CSAGEAKNIQYF.

The chain couples TRBV23-1 to TRBJ2-7; D is possibly TRBD1 (5 bases). TRBV23-1 falls under the ORF class, with uncertain function. The CDR3 has 16 amino acids. V was clipped by 6 bases and J by 8 bases, with 26 bases between them. CDR3 sequence reads: CASRLSGPATARKQYF. In nucleotides, the CDR3 is TGCGCCAGCAGACTATCAGGGCCAGCCACCGCCAGGAAGCAGTACTTC.

The chain employs TRBV5-1 and TRBJ2-7; a weak D match, TRBD2 (6 bases). V gave up 2 bases and J gave up 4 bases, with 13 bases separating them. In germline, CDR1 is SGHRS, CDR2 YFSETQ. There are 14 residues in the CDR3. The DNA of the CDR3 is TGCGCCAGCAGCTTCAGCCAGGGAGGATACGAGCAGTACTTC. It yields the protein CASSFSQGGYEQYF.

The chain carries TRBV7-2 and TRBJ1-2; possible D gene TRBD1, 6 bases. The length of the CDR3 is 14 residues. Looked up from germline, CDR1 is SGHTA and CDR2 is FQGNSA. The germline V and J ends were trimmed by 5 bases and 2 bases, with 12 bases remaining between them. The CDR3 nucleotides are TGTGCCAGCAGCCATACCGGGGGCAACTATGGCTACACCTTC. Translation: CASSHTGGNYGYTF.

The chain has TRBV2 and TRBJ1-1, with 7 bases identical to TRBD1. This CDR3 is 15 amino acids long. From germline, CDR1 is SNHLY and CDR2 FYNNEI. V lost 2 bases, J lost 1 base, and 4 bases stayed unmatched. Here the CDR3 DNA reads TGTGCCAGCAGTGAAAACCCAGGGGGGAACACTGAAGCTTTCTTT. This encodes CASSENPGGNTEAFF.

For the CDR3, the DNA is TGCAGCGTTGATGTCATGGGAGCGCGGGCAGATACGCAGTATTTT. Its translation is CSVDVMGARADTQYF. This chain uses TRBV29-1 with TRBJ2-3; a weak D match, TRBD2 (5 bases). Germline V gene lookup returns CDR1 SQVTM and CDR2 ANQGSEA. Trimming removed 3 bases at V and 4 bases at J, with 17 bases between. The CDR3 runs 15 residues.

V is TRBV9 and J is TRBJ2-1, with D tentatively TRBD1 or TRBD2 (5 bases each). From germline, CDR1 is SGDLS and CDR2 YYNGEE. This CDR3 contains 16 residues. V lost 2 bases and J 1 base, leaving 13 bases between the germline ends. DNA for the CDR3: TGTGCCAGCAGCGTCCCTTCCGGGGCGTCCTACAATGAGCAGTTCTTC. Residues: CASSVPSGASYNEQFF.

The sample holds one count of this clonotype. J is TRBJ1-4 and V is TRBV6-5, with D uncertain. The CDR3 runs to 17 residues. The germline CDR1 and CDR2 sequences are MNHEY and SVGAGI. Trimming stripped 4 bases from V and 0 bases from J, with 15 bases between. CDR3 region: CASSSPGLTATNEKLFF. The CDR3 DNA sequence: TGTGCCAGCAGTTCACCGGGCCTAACTGCAACTAATGAAAAACTGTTTTTT.